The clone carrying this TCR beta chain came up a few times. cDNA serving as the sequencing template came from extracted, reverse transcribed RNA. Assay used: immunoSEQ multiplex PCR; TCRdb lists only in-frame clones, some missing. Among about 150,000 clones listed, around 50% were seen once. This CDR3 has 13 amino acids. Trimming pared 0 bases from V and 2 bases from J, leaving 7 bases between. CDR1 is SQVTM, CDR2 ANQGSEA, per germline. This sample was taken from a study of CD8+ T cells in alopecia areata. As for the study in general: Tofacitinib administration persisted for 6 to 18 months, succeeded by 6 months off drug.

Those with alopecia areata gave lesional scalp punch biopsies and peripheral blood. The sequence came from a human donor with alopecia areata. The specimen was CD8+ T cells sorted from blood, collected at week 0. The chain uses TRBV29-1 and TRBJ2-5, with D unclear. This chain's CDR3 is CSVEDFGQETQYF. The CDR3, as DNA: TGCAGCGTTGAAGATTTTGGGCAAGAGACCCAGTACTTC. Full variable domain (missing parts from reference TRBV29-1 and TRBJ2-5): SAVISQKPSRDICQRGTSLTIQCQVDSQVTMMFWYRQQPGQSLTLIATANQGSEATYESGFVIDKFPISRPNLTFSTLTVSNMSPEDSSIYLCSVEDFGQETQYFGPGTRLLVL.